The 27 T cell receptor beta chains in this list originate from one sample, sequenced in a study of CD8 T cells in ankylosing spondylitis (dated by TCRdb to the late 2010s). The full study reports these points: Blood from ankylosing spondylitis patients appeared to be characterized by a TCR beta motif made up of about 8 highly homologous amino acid variants.

The library was produced with 5' RACE. TCRdb lists the instrument as Illumina HiSeq 2500. TCRdb trimmed the raw reads at Q25, called clones with MiXCR and kept productive beta chains. Every distinct CDR3 protein forms one entry, paired with its most common genes and DNA. Counted in this sample were fewer than 500,000 distinct CDR3 sequences; around 24% of them appeared once. The ten biggest clones cover roughly 16% of the sample. Their target antigens are unknown. Sequenced input: blood, either unsorted or a sorted T cell fraction (not recorded which). All receptors come from a male donor with ankylosing spondylitis.

This clonotype was observed a few times. This sequence joins TRBV20-1 and TRBJ2-7, with 8 nucleotides matching TRBD1. CDR3 length equals 15 residues. V dropped 1 base and J dropped 4; count of bases not matched to a gene: 9. In germline, CDR1 is DFQATT, CDR2 SNEGSKA (reference sequence). In DNA form, the CDR3 reads TGCAGTGCTAGAGTATCGGCAGGGGGCTGGTACGAGCAGTACTTC. Translating gives CSARVSAGGWYEQYF.

This clonotype came up a few times. The chain links TRBV20-1 to TRBJ1-1; a weak D match, TRBD1 (6 bases). This CDR3 comprises 15 residues. Deletions cut 2 bases from V and 2 bases from J, with 15 bases between. CDR1 DFQATT and CDR2 SNEGSKA come from the germline V gene (reference sequence). CDR3 sequence: CSARRTGRDNTEAFF. Written as DNA, the CDR3 is TGCAGTGCTAGAAGAACAGGGCGGGACAACACTGAAGCTTTCTTT.

This chain links TRBV5-1 with TRBJ2-3, with 7 bases lining up with TRBD2. The V and J ends lost 2 bases and 2 bases, in that order; junction bases with no gene match: 5. Germline V gene sequence: CDR1 SGHRS, CDR2 YFSETQ. The CDR3 consists of 15 residues. The CDR3: CASSFASGPTDTQYF. DNA for the CDR3: TGCGCCAGCAGCTTCGCTAGCGGTCCCACAGATACGCAGTATTTT.

V gene TRBV20-1 combines with J gene TRBJ2-7, with D perhaps TRBD2 (5 bases). CDR3 length: 14 amino acids. Looked up from germline, CDR1 is DFQATT and CDR2 is SNEGSKA (reference sequence). Trimming pared 5 bases from V and 4 bases from J, leaving 18 bases between. CDR3 in amino acids: CSAAYGIQRYEQYF. CDR3 coding DNA: TGCAGTGCTGCGTACGGGATTCAGAGGTACGAGCAGTACTTC.

This clonotype was counted between two and nine times. V usage is TRBV11-1 and J usage is TRBJ2-1; D assignment may be TRBD1 or TRBD2 (5 bases each). Germline V CDR1 and CDR2: SGHAT, FQDESV (reference sequence). This CDR3 region has 18 residues. Trimming shortened V by 4 bases and J by 0 bases, and 19 bases separated the two germline ends. CDR3: CASSSTRGSSNSYNEQFF. The DNA of the CDR3 is TGTGCCAGCAGCTCCACTAGGGGATCTTCAAACTCCTACAATGAGCAGTTCTTC. Full variable domain (missing parts from reference TRBV11-1 and TRBJ2-1): EAEVAQSPRYKITEKSQAVAFWCDPISGHATLYWYRQILGQGPELLVQFQDESVVDDSQLPKDRFSAERLKGVDSTLKIQPAELGDSAMYLCASSSTRGSSNSYNEQFFGPGTRLTVL.

There are many counts of this clonotype. The rearrangement uses TRBV7-3 and TRBJ1-6; possibly TRBD1 for D (6 bases). This CDR3 contains 13 residues. V lost 5 bases and J lost 7, with 9 bases in between. CDR1 and CDR2 (germline): SGHTA, FQGTGA. The CDR3 sequence is CASSQGQNSPLHF. CDR3 nucleotides: TGTGCCAGCAGCCAGGGGCAGAATTCACCCCTCCACTTT.

As for this clonotype: One end of the junction fails to match germline, which may point to a read error. The gene calls are TRBV12-3 or TRBV12-4 and TRBJ2-3; 9 nucleotides align to TRBD2. The CDR3 totals 15 residues. The CDR3 nucleotides read TGTGCCAGCAACTCGGGACTAGCCCTCACAAATACGCAGTATTTT. The encoded protein is CASNSGLALTNTQYF.

The V gene is TRBV30, the J gene TRBJ1-4; D gene ambiguous. The CDR3 is made up of 11 amino acids. Trimming stripped 2 bases from V and 7 bases from J, with 5 bases between. CDR1 and CDR2 from the germline V gene are GTSNPN and SVGIG (reference sequence). CDR3 sequence (DNA): TGTGCCTGGAGTCCCGGTGAAAAACTGTTTTTT. This translates into CAWSPGEKLFF.

Only a few counts were recorded for this clonotype. The rearrangement links TRBV6-2 or TRBV6-3 to TRBJ2-3; D is uncertain. The germline V gene has CDR1 MNHEY and CDR2 SVGEGT. The CDR3 is made up of 11 amino acids. V was cut by 2 bases and J by 8 bases, with 5 bases left in between. CDR3 amino acids: CASSYGVTQYF. The CDR3 DNA follows: TGTGCCAGCAGTTACGGGGTTACGCAGTATTTT.

Ten or more counts support this clonotype. An end of the junction differs from the germline gene, which may be a read error. The V and J genes are TRBV5-1 and TRBJ2-3; no clear D. The germline V gene encodes CDR1 SGHRS and CDR2 YFSETQ. There are 14 residues in the CDR3. The CDR3 bases are TGTGCCAGCAGCTTAGGGCTTAGTACAGATACGCAGTATTTT. Protein: CASSLGLSTDTQYF.

This clonotype was seen a handful of times. V is TRBV2 and J is TRBJ2-2; 9 bases are a match to TRBD2. V dropped 2 bases and J dropped 2; count of bases not matched to a gene: 0. This CDR3 is 15 amino acids long. Germline CDR1 is SNHLY and CDR2 is FYNNEI. CDR3: CASSELAGNTGELFF. CDR3 bases: TGTGCCAGCAGTGAACTAGCGGGAAACACCGGGGAGCTGTTTTTT.

The V and J genes are TRBV20-1 and TRBJ2-2; no reliable D call. The CDR3 length is 14 residues. Germline values: CDR1 DFQATT, CDR2 SNEGSKA (reference sequence). V was shortened by 1 base and J by 0 bases, with 6 bases between the two germline ends. The CDR3 reads CSARGGANTGELFF. In DNA form, the CDR3 reads TGCAGTGCTAGAGGCGGAGCGAACACCGGGGAGCTGTTTTTT.

The J gene is TRBJ2-1, the V gene TRBV5-6; 9 nucleotides line up with TRBD2. The CDR3 consists of 16 residues. The junction had 7 bases not matched to a gene; V was cut back by 4 bases and J by 2 bases. Per the germline V gene, CDR1 is SGHDT and CDR2 is YYEEEE. Written as DNA, the CDR3 is TGTGCCAGCAGCGGGGGCCTAGCGGGACCCTACAATGAGCAGTTCTTC. This translates into CASSGGLAGPYNEQFF.

This clonotype showed up just a few times. The J gene is TRBJ2-3, the V gene TRBV20-1; a weak D match, TRBD1 (5 bases). The germline V gene has CDR1 DFQATT and CDR2 SNEGSKA (reference sequence). This CDR3 contains 12 residues. This CDR3 is CRIDKGTDTQYF. Here the CDR3 DNA reads TGCAGGATCGATAAGGGGACAGATACGCAGTATTTT.

The chain recombines TRBV9 with TRBJ2-1; 13 positions agree with TRBD2. Germline CDR1 SGDLS, CDR2 YYNGEE. The CDR3 extends over 16 amino acids. The V gene end was trimmed by 3 bases and the J gene end by 7 bases; junction bases not matched to a gene: 7. CDR3 in DNA: TGTGCCAGCAGCGAGGGGGAGGGACTAGCGGGAAATGAGCAGTTCTTC. It specifies CASSEGEGLAGNEQFF.

This chain connects TRBV12-3 or TRBV12-4 to TRBJ2-7, with 10 bases that match TRBD1. The CDR3 is 14 amino acids. The ends lost 6 bases at V and 5 bases at J; junction bases unmatched: 7. CDR3: CASRGGTGVHEQYF. The CDR3, as DNA: TGTGCCAGCAGGGGGGGGACAGGGGTCCACGAGCAGTACTTC.

This clonotype came up a few times. The V and J genes are TRBV9 and TRBJ1-1; D is ambiguous. The CDR3 extends over 14 amino acids. Germline V gives CDR1 SGDLS, CDR2 YYNGEE. With 6 bases removed from V and 0 bases from J, the gap between germline ends came to 12 bases. CDR3 region: CASNRGLMNTEAFF. DNA of the CDR3: TGTGCCAGCAATCGGGGTCTCATGAACACTGAAGCTTTCTTT.

The CDR3, as DNA: TGCGCCAGCAGCTTGAGAGGTTTCTACGAGCAGTACTTC. Amino acid sequence: CASSLRGFYEQYF. The chain combines TRBV5-1 with TRBJ2-7; D unresolved. This CDR3 region has 13 residues. The V end lost 1 base, the J end lost 3 bases, and 8 bases lay between the germline ends. In germline, CDR1 is SGHRS, CDR2 YFSETQ.

This rearrangement joins TRBV6-1 to TRBJ1-2; 7 nucleotides match TRBD1. The ends lost 5 bases at V and 2 bases at J; junction bases unmatched: 8. CDR3 length: 15 residues. Germline V CDR1 and CDR2: MNHNS, SASEGT. The CDR3 bases are TGTGCCAGCAGTCCGTACAGGGGCCCGAACTATGGCTACACCTTC. This translates into CASSPYRGPNYGYTF.

Concerning this clonotype itself: A much larger clone lies a single base off, so this may be a read error. V usage is TRBV12-3 or TRBV12-4 and J usage is TRBJ2-5; 7 nucleotides match TRBD2. There are 14 residues in the CDR3. The CDR3 here is CAGSPRLARETQYF. The CDR3 DNA reads TGTGCCGGCAGTCCGCGACTAGCACGGGAGACCCAGTACTTC.

V gene TRBV5-1 combines with J gene TRBJ2-2; perhaps TRBD1 as D (6 bases). From germline, CDR1 is SGHRS and CDR2 YFSETQ. Trimming removed 6 bases at V and 2 bases at J, with 11 bases between. The CDR3 extends over 14 amino acids. The CDR3 spells CASTSQGNTGELFF. CDR3 coding DNA: TGCGCCAGCACCTCACAGGGAAACACCGGGGAGCTGTTTTTT.

This clonotype turned up a few times. The chain joins TRBV6-6 to TRBJ1-1; D ambiguous. Germline V lookup: CDR1 MNHNY, CDR2 SVGAGI (reference sequence). The CDR3 totals 11 residues. Between the trimmed V and J ends, which lost 6 bases and 0 bases, there was a span of 2 bases. The CDR3 region has the DNA TGTGCCAGCAGCATGAACACTGAAGCTTTCTTT. It translates to CASSMNTEAFF.

This chain joins TRBV25-1 and TRBJ2-7; 11 nucleotides match TRBD2. Germline assignment: CDR1 MGHDK and CDR2 SYGVNS. This CDR3 has 14 amino acids. V lost 4 bases and J lost 6; bases outside the gene matches: 5. This CDR3 reads CASSVSGRASEQYF. In nucleotides, the CDR3 is TGTGCCAGCAGTGTTAGCGGGAGGGCATCCGAGCAGTACTTC.

The V gene is TRBV11-3, the J gene TRBJ2-1; 7 nucleotides match TRBD2. The CDR3 runs to 15 residues. Trimming took 5 bases from V and 4 from J; bases not matched to a gene: 8. CDR1 SGHNT and CDR2 YENEEA come from the germline V gene. The CDR3 here is CASSDRTRSYNEQFF. The CDR3 nucleotides are TGTGCCAGCAGCGATCGGACTAGATCTTACAATGAGCAGTTCTTC.

There are a few counts of this clonotype. The rearrangement uses TRBV9 and TRBJ2-7; 9 bases line up with TRBD1. With 0 bases clipped from V and 7 bases from J, the junction kept 5 bases outside the gene matches. CDR1 and CDR2 from the germline V gene are SGDLS and YYNGEE. The CDR3 is made up of 14 amino acids. CDR3 protein: CASSVETGGGEQYF. CDR3 bases: TGTGCCAGCAGCGTAGAGACAGGGGGAGGGGAGCAGTACTTC.

This clonotype has more than one count but fewer than ten. The V and J genes are TRBV4-3 and TRBJ1-6; D is perhaps TRBD1 (6 bases). V lost 0 bases and J lost 7, with 7 bases in between. Germline CDR1 reads LGHNA; CDR2 reads YSLEER. The CDR3 is 14 residues long. The CDR3 reads CASSQEGGNSPLHF. The CDR3 DNA reads as TGCGCCAGCAGCCAAGAAGGGGGGAATTCACCCCTCCACTTT.

Only a few counts were recorded for this clonotype. V is TRBV11-1 and J is TRBJ1-5; possible D gene TRBD1, 5 bases. The CDR3 runs to 19 residues. The V end lost 1 base, the J end lost 2 bases, and 21 bases lay between the germline ends. From germline, CDR1 is SGHAT and CDR2 FQDESV (reference sequence). The CDR3 here is CASSLVVGDLMSGNQPQHF. The CDR3 coding sequence is TGTGCCAGCAGCTTAGTTGTCGGGGACTTGATGTCGGGCAATCAGCCCCAGCATTTT.